Below are 25 T cell receptor beta chains sequenced from a single sample in a study of T cells in Graves' hyperthyroidism and ophthalmopathy. Template material for amplifying TCR beta CDR3 regions consisted of RNA transcripts. Researchers ran a first-round RT-PCR on the TCR CDR3 using the HTBI primer set. TCRdb independently ran MiXCR on the multiplex PCR reads; one entry per CDR3 protein. The data hold some 580,000 distinct CDR3 sequences, with more than 15% observed a single time. The sample taken for sequencing was blood. Source of these receptors: a woman aged 40 to 55 with Graves' ophthalmopathy.

This clonotype was seen a handful of times. The chain joins TRBV28 to TRBJ1-2; TRBD1 matches at 8 bases. The CDR3 sequence is 13 residues long. Trimming took 10 bases from V and 8 from J; bases not matched to a gene: 12. CDR1 is MDHEN and CDR2 is SYDVKM in the germline V gene. The chain's CDR3 is CANKPQGAGGYTF. For the CDR3, the DNA is TGTGCCAACAAACCCCAGGGGGCGGGGGGCTACACCTTC.

This clonotype was observed a few times. V usage is TRBV2 and J usage is TRBJ1-1, with D unclear. The CDR3 covers 12 residues. Trimming took off 8 bases at V and 0 bases at J, with 7 bases between the two ends. CDR1 and CDR2 from the germline V gene are SNHLY and FYNNEI. As DNA, the CDR3 is TGTGCCAGCTGTTCCGTGAACACTGAAGCTTTCTTT. Amino acids: CASCSVNTEAFF.

This clonotype was observed at least ten times. The chain links TRBV12-3 or TRBV12-4 to TRBJ1-5; D remains ambiguous. V gave up 6 bases and J gave up 7 bases, with 13 bases separating them. The CDR3 length is 13 residues. The DNA for the CDR3 is TGTGCCAGCAGCCGCACCGGAGACCAGCCCCAGCATTTT. Residues: CASSRTGDQPQHF.

This clonotype was found many times. The chain recombines TRBV7-9 with TRBJ1-1; TRBD1 matches at 12 bases. The CDR3 covers 15 residues. V trimming: 5 bases; J trimming: 4 bases; junction bases outside the gene matches: 5. Germline CDR1 SEHNR, CDR2 FQNEAQ (reference sequence). The CDR3 reads CASSPGQGATTEAFF. DNA for the CDR3: TGTGCCAGCAGCCCGGGACAGGGGGCGACCACTGAAGCTTTCTTT.

This clonotype was found many times. V is TRBV29-1 and J is TRBJ2-1; D is uncertain. The CDR3 loop spans 13 amino acids. V dropped 1 base and J dropped 7 bases, with 11 bases sitting between them. The germline CDR1 and CDR2 sequences are SQVTM and ANQGSEA. CDR3 amino acids: CSVEADPGNEQFF. The CDR3 DNA sequence: TGCAGCGTTGAAGCCGACCCTGGGAATGAGCAGTTCTTC.

The table lists this clonotype with a few counts. The chain uses TRBV28 and TRBJ1-4; D uncertain. Per germline, CDR1 MDHEN and CDR2 SYDVKM. The V end lost 5 bases, the J end lost 13 bases, and 14 bases lay between the germline ends. CDR3 length: 12 residues. The chain's CDR3 is CASSTGPKGLFF. The CDR3, as DNA: TGTGCCAGCAGTACCGGACCCAAAGGACTGTTTTTT.

This clonotype showed up just a few times. This chain uses TRBV12-5 with TRBJ1-2; D is perhaps TRBD1 (6 bases). V dropped 5 bases and J dropped 8 bases, with 30 bases sitting between them. The germline V gene has CDR1 LGHNT and CDR2 FRNRAP. CDR3 length: 18 residues. CDR3 sequence reads: CASGPHLAHREGGGGYTF. CDR3 DNA sequence: TGTGCTAGTGGTCCACACCTGGCCCATCGCGAGGGGGGGGGGGGCTACACCTTC. The entire variable domain, with the rest obtained from reference TRBV12-5 and TRBJ1-2, is as follows: DARVTQTPRHKVTEMGQEVTMRCQPILGHNTVFWYRQTMMQGLELLAYFRNRAPLDDSGMPKDRFSAEMPDATLATLKIQPSEPRDSAVYFCASGPHLAHREGGGGYTFGSGTRLTVV.

This clonotype was counted ten times or more. The chain has TRBV4-1 and TRBJ1-2, with no clear D. This CDR3 spans 14 amino acids. Trimming pared 0 bases from V and 4 bases from J, leaving 9 bases between. Germline values: CDR1 MGHRA, CDR2 YSYEKL. CDR3 coding DNA: TGCGCCAGCAGCCAAGATTGGCCAGCCTATGGCTACACCTTC. This translates into CASSQDWPAYGYTF.

The gene calls are TRBV6-1 and TRBJ2-7; TRBD1 matches at 11 bases. V shed 8 bases, J shed 2 bases, and the junction held 8 bases outside the gene matches. The germline V gene has CDR1 MNHNS and CDR2 SASEGT. This CDR3 region has 15 residues. The CDR3 DNA follows: TGTGCCAGCCGTGCCGGGACAGGGGGGACCTACGAGCAGTACTTC. Its translation: CASRAGTGGTYEQYF.

This clonotype was detected ten times or more. The chain joins TRBV6-5 to TRBJ2-1; tentatively, D is TRBD2 (6 bases). The CDR3 is made up of 16 amino acids. The germline CDR1 and CDR2 sequences are MNHEY and SVGAGI. Trimming stripped 0 bases from V and 3 bases from J, with 12 bases between. In nucleotides, the CDR3 is TGTGCCAGCAGTTACTCGGGGGGTAGAATCTACAATGAGCAGTTCTTC. It yields the protein CASSYSGGRIYNEQFF.

This clonotype has just a few counts. The chain uses TRBV28 and TRBJ1-1; D gene unclear. V was pared by 5 bases and J by 9 bases, with 7 bases between. Germline V gives CDR1 MDHEN, CDR2 SYDVKM. The CDR3 spans 10 residues. CDR3 sequence: CASSRNQAFF. CDR3 sequence (DNA): TGTGCCAGCAGTCGCAATCAAGCTTTCTTT.

The chain combines TRBV5-1 with TRBJ2-3; tentatively, D is TRBD1 or TRBD2 (5 bases each). The CDR3 spans 14 residues. From germline, CDR1 is SGHRS and CDR2 YFSETQ. V was pared by 4 bases and J by 2 bases, with 11 bases between. The CDR3 nucleotides are TGCGCCAGCAGCAAGGCCGGGACCACAGATACGCAGTATTTT. Encoded protein: CASSKAGTTDTQYF.

This clonotype appeared many times. This chain uses TRBV7-6 with TRBJ2-3, with D possibly TRBD2 on 6 matching bases. V gave up 5 bases and J gave up 6 bases, with 15 bases separating them. This CDR3 region has 14 residues. Germline loops: CDR1 SGHVS, CDR2 FNYEAQ. CDR3 protein: CASSTSRAGDTQYF. The DNA of the CDR3 is TGTGCCAGCAGCACTAGTCGGGCGGGGGATACGCAGTATTTT. Supplemented by reference TRBV7-6 and TRBJ2-3, the full variable domain reads GAGVSQSPRYKVTKRGQDVALRCDPISGHVSLYWYRQALGQGPEFLTYFNYEAQQDKSGLPNDRFSAERPEGSISTLTIQRTEQRDSAMYRCASSTSRAGDTQYFGPGTRLTVL.

This clonotype was seen a handful of times. The gene calls are TRBV6-1 and TRBJ2-2, with D uncertain. V was clipped by 7 bases and J by 0 bases, with 12 bases between them. The germline V gene encodes CDR1 MNHNS and CDR2 SASEGT. The CDR3 totals 15 residues. In DNA form, the CDR3 reads TGTGCCAGCACCGGCCAGCCCTCGAACACCGGGGAGCTGTTTTTT. It codes for CASTGQPSNTGELFF.

This clonotype was detected only a few times. The chain couples TRBV4-1 to TRBJ2-7, with 8 bases aligning to TRBD1. Germline V gene data show CDR1 as MGHRA and CDR2 as YSYEKL. Trimming at V came to 8 bases and at J to 3 bases, leaving 12 bases not matched to a gene. The CDR3 covers 15 residues. The CDR3 sequence: CASRLGQGGRYEQYF. CDR3 DNA sequence: TGCGCCAGCCGTCTTGGACAGGGAGGCCGCTACGAGCAGTACTTC.

The chain employs TRBV19 and TRBJ1-6, with 8 positions matching TRBD1. Germline V gene sequence: CDR1 LNHDA, CDR2 SQIVND (reference sequence). The V and J ends lost 7 bases and 7 bases, in that order; junction bases with no gene match: 9. The CDR3 sequence is 15 residues long. The CDR3 DNA is TGTGCCAGTAACGGACAGGGCGCGGAGAATTCACCCCTCCACTTT. Translated, it gives CASNGQGAENSPLHF.

In its sample, this clonotype was seen many times. V is TRBV2 and J is TRBJ1-6, with a possible D match to TRBD1 (5 bases). V was clipped by 2 bases and J by 1 base, with 6 bases between them. The CDR3 has 15 residues. Looked up from germline, CDR1 is SNHLY and CDR2 is FYNNEI. The CDR3 sequence is CASSEQGSYNSPLHF. CDR3 in DNA: TGTGCCAGCAGTGAACAGGGATCCTATAATTCACCCCTCCACTTT.

The chain recombines TRBV6-9 with TRBJ2-6, with TRBD2 identical over 8 bases. The CDR3 covers 18 residues. Trimming cost V 0 bases and J 2 bases; bases outside gene matches: 6. CDR1 and CDR2 from the germline V gene are MNHGY and SVAAGI. CDR3 sequence reads: CASSYSSGIRAGANVLTF. As DNA, the CDR3 is TGTGCCAGCAGTTATTCTAGCGGGATAAGGGCTGGGGCCAACGTCCTGACTTTC.

This clonotype was picked up many times. V and J are TRBV5-1 and TRBJ2-7; D may be TRBD1 (5 bases). CDR3 length: 14 residues. Germline values: CDR1 SGHRS, CDR2 YFSETQ. Trimming removed 0 bases from V and 2 bases from J, with 9 bases in between. CDR3 sequence reads: CASSLEAQAYEQYF. The CDR3 DNA is TGCGCCAGCAGCTTGGAGGCACAGGCCTACGAGCAGTACTTC.

The rearrangement joins TRBV3-1 to TRBJ2-7; unclear D gene. This CDR3 contains 13 residues. The V and J ends lost 0 bases and 2 bases respectively, with 5 bases between them. In germline, CDR1 is LGHDT, CDR2 YNNKEL (reference sequence). CDR3 in amino acids: CASSQEQTYEQYF. The DNA of the CDR3 is TGTGCCAGCAGCCAAGAACAAACCTACGAGCAGTACTTC.

This clonotype has only a few counts. The chain is built from TRBV6-1 and TRBJ1-6; D may be TRBD1 (5 bases). The V and J ends lost 6 bases and 9 bases respectively, with 24 bases between them. The CDR3 contains 17 residues. CDR1 and CDR2 (germline): MNHNS, SASEGT. CDR3 region: CASSPIYGGFVGSPLHF. The CDR3 region has the DNA TGTGCCAGCAGCCCTATCTACGGGGGTTTCGTGGGTTCACCCCTCCACTTT.

The genes are TRBV12-3 or TRBV12-4 and TRBJ2-7, with 15 nucleotides matching TRBD2. The CDR3 spans 18 residues. J was trimmed by 4 bases and V by 0 bases; bases with no gene match: 7. The CDR3 protein is CASSLAPGLAGGQYEQYF. Written as DNA, the CDR3 is TGTGCCAGCAGTTTAGCCCCCGGACTAGCGGGAGGGCAATACGAGCAGTACTTC.

This chain connects TRBV3-1 to TRBJ2-2, with TRBD2 identical over 15 bases. Germline CDR1 LGHDT, CDR2 YNNKEL (reference sequence). Unmatched junction bases numbered 9, after V lost 4 bases and J lost 0 bases. The CDR3 consists of 20 residues. The CDR3 nucleotides are TGTGCCAGCAGCCCCTACGGGGGACTAGCGGGGGGCCCGAACACCGGGGAGCTGTTTTTT. It codes for CASSPYGGLAGGPNTGELFF.

The chain carries TRBV5-4 and TRBJ2-5; TRBD1 is a possible D gene (6 bases). The CDR3 is 14 amino acids. The germline V and J ends were trimmed by 4 bases and 5 bases, with 15 bases remaining between them. Germline V lookup: CDR1 SGHNT, CDR2 YYREEE (reference sequence). The CDR3 DNA is TGTGCCAGCAGCCGCCAGGGGACATCCGAGACCCAGTACTTC. Amino acids: CASSRQGTSETQYF.

The table lists this clonotype with many counts. The V gene is TRBV10-1, the J gene TRBJ2-7; D possibly corresponds to TRBD2 (5 bases). The germline V gene has CDR1 WNHNN and CDR2 SYGVQD (reference sequence). The CDR3 is 13 residues long. V was shortened by 3 bases and J by 3 bases, with 9 bases between the two germline ends. CDR3 DNA: TGCGCCAGCAGTGATAGTAGCGACTACGAGCAGTACTTC. It translates to CASSDSSDYEQYF.